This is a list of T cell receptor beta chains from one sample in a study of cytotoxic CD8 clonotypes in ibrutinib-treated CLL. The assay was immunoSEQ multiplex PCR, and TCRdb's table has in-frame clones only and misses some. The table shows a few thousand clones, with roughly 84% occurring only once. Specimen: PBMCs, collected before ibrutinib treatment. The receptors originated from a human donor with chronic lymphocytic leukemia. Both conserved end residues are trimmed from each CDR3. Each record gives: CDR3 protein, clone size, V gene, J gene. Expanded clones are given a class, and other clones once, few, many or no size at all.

CDR3aa: ASRSSDSVDTQY; abundance: -; v_gene: TRBV6-6; j_gene: TRBJ2-3
CDR3aa: ASREVTQY; abundance: -; v_gene: TRBV6-1; j_gene: TRBJ2-5
CDR3aa: ASSGGSTDTQY; abundance: once; v_gene: TRBV6-1; j_gene: TRBJ2-3
CDR3aa: ASSEGPGASYEQY; abundance: few; v_gene: TRBV6-1; j_gene: TRBJ2-7
CDR3aa: ASSPWGRQARNQPQH; abundance: -; v_gene: TRBV7-8; j_gene: TRBJ1-5
CDR3aa: ASSPGMNNEQF; abundance: few; v_gene: TRBV5-1; j_gene: TRBJ2-1
CDR3aa: ASSRTRDRSTDTQY; abundance: -; v_gene: TRBV18; j_gene: TRBJ2-3
CDR3aa: ASRGDRGRYEQY; abundance: -; v_gene: TRBV2; j_gene: TRBJ2-7
CDR3aa: ASSQTGGNEKLF; abundance: -; v_gene: TRBV4-2; j_gene: TRBJ1-4
CDR3aa: ASSGRTANYGYT; abundance: few; v_gene: TRBV6-1; j_gene: TRBJ1-2
CDR3aa: ASSSWGLRSSYEQY; abundance: -; v_gene: TRBV7-8; j_gene: TRBJ2-7
CDR3aa: ASSFESYNEQF; abundance: -; v_gene: TRBV7-6; j_gene: TRBJ2-1
CDR3aa: ASRKDGHTDTQY; abundance: -; v_gene: TRBV6-5; j_gene: TRBJ2-3
CDR3aa: ASSDAPTGNYGYT; abundance: -; v_gene: TRBV6-1; j_gene: TRBJ1-2
CDR3aa: ASSVSGTDTQY; abundance: few; v_gene: TRBV9; j_gene: TRBJ2-3
CDR3aa: ASSLEDRGGGNEQF; abundance: -; v_gene: TRBV11-3; j_gene: TRBJ2-1
CDR3aa: SANLNEKLF; abundance: -; v_gene: TRBV20-1; j_gene: TRBJ1-4
CDR3aa: ASSYLGLADNEQF; abundance: -; v_gene: TRBV6-5; j_gene: TRBJ2-1
CDR3aa: ASSREGPGETQY; abundance: -; v_gene: TRBV5-1; j_gene: TRBJ2-5
CDR3aa: ASSLGLGDGSGNTIY; abundance: -; v_gene: TRBV7-9; j_gene: TRBJ1-3
CDR3aa: ASSLWVGGSYEQY; abundance: -; v_gene: TRBV7-9; j_gene: TRBJ2-7
CDR3aa: SSGTSGKDTQY; abundance: -; v_gene: TRBV29-1; j_gene: TRBJ2-3
CDR3aa: ASSFGAGGPEAF; abundance: -; v_gene: TRBV5-4; j_gene: TRBJ1-1
CDR3aa: ASSFSEKTEAF; abundance: few; v_gene: TRBV5-1; j_gene: TRBJ1-1
CDR3aa: ASSLGLGPPEQY; abundance: -; v_gene: TRBV28; j_gene: TRBJ2-7
CDR3aa: ASSRNYNEKLF; abundance: -; v_gene: TRBV5-1; j_gene: TRBJ1-4
CDR3aa: ASSQDRMLAGGSSYEQY; abundance: -; v_gene: TRBV4-1; j_gene: TRBJ2-7
CDR3aa: ASSYGTSNNEQF; abundance: -; v_gene: TRBV5-1; j_gene: TRBJ2-1
CDR3aa: ASSWDGHEQY; abundance: -; v_gene: TRBV5-1; j_gene: TRBJ2-7
CDR3aa: ASSLLGTEAF; abundance: -; v_gene: TRBV5-1; j_gene: TRBJ1-1
CDR3aa: ASSIEEGQQTQY; abundance: -; v_gene: TRBV19; j_gene: TRBJ2-5
CDR3aa: ASSLGGQIYEQY; abundance: -; v_gene: TRBV27; j_gene: TRBJ2-7
CDR3aa: ASSYPGQRGNEQF; abundance: once; v_gene: TRBV7-9; j_gene: TRBJ2-1
CDR3aa: ASSAGGNTEAF; abundance: -; v_gene: TRBV11-2; j_gene: TRBJ1-1
CDR3aa: ASSIDGTGPRNEQF; abundance: -; v_gene: TRBV19; j_gene: TRBJ2-1
CDR3aa: ASSVTSARVNTEAF; abundance: -; v_gene: TRBV7-6; j_gene: TRBJ1-1
CDR3aa: ASSSDRDYYEQY; abundance: -; v_gene: TRBV5-5; j_gene: TRBJ2-7
CDR3aa: ASSTLRLLAKNIQY; abundance: -; v_gene: TRBV7-2; j_gene: TRBJ2-4
CDR3aa: ASSSGLAGLAYTGELF; abundance: -; v_gene: TRBV5-1; j_gene: TRBJ2-2
CDR3aa: ASSQPPWNSGYT; abundance: -; v_gene: TRBV14; j_gene: TRBJ1-2
CDR3aa: ASSAISSGNTIY; abundance: -; v_gene: TRBV27; j_gene: TRBJ1-3
CDR3aa: AISETDRGDEKLF; abundance: -; v_gene: TRBV10-3; j_gene: TRBJ1-4
CDR3aa: ASSPQTNEKLF; abundance: -; v_gene: TRBV5-4; j_gene: TRBJ1-4
CDR3aa: ASSPSLFMNTEAF; abundance: -; v_gene: TRBV5-1; j_gene: TRBJ1-1
CDR3aa: ASSLKVEQPQH; abundance: -; v_gene: TRBV6-1; j_gene: TRBJ1-5